The 30 T cell receptor beta chains below all came from one sample that was sequenced in a study of tumor-infiltrating lymphocytes in localized non-small cell lung cancer. Repertoires were generated with immunoSEQ multiplex PCR, while TCRdb's copy carries only in-frame clones and drops some. The sample contains 15,000 to 20,000 clones, about four fifths of which appear only once. The source material was lung tumor tissue. The source of these receptors is a human donor with non-small cell lung cancer.

The chain recombines TRBV5-1 with TRBJ2-5, with TRBD2 as a possible D gene (6 bases). The germline V gene encodes CDR1 SGHRS and CDR2 YFSETQ. CDR3 length equals 15 residues. V was trimmed by 0 bases and J by 5 bases, leaving 14 bases between them. The DNA for the CDR3 is TGCGCCAGCAGCTTGGATGGGCGTGGAGGGGAGACCCAGTACTTC. Its protein product is CASSLDGRGGETQYF. Looking up the rest from reference TRBV5-1 and TRBJ2-5 gives the full variable domain: KAGVTQTPRYLIKTRGQQVTLSCSPISGHRSVSWYQQTPGQGLQFLFEYFSETQRNKGNFPGRFSGRQFSNSRSEMNVSTLELGDSALYLCASSLDGRGGETQYFGPGTRLLVL.

The chain combines TRBV25-1 with TRBJ1-5, with D possibly being TRBD1 (5 bases). The CDR3 contains 15 residues. Germline V gene data show CDR1 as MGHDK and CDR2 as SYGVNS. Trimming removed 0 bases at V and 7 bases at J, with 13 bases between. CDR3 region: CASSEYGGLGQPQHF. CDR3 coding DNA: TGTGCCAGCAGTGAATACGGGGGACTCGGGCAGCCCCAGCATTTT.

The chain joins TRBV7-2 to TRBJ2-7; D perhaps matches TRBD2 (6 bases). CDR3 length equals 13 residues. Germline-derived CDR1 and CDR2 are SGHTA and FQGNSA. Trimming took off 0 bases at V and 6 bases at J, with 9 bases between the two ends. CDR3 residues: CASSLAGGGEQYF. Here the CDR3 DNA reads TGTGCCAGCAGCTTAGCGGGGGGAGGCGAGCAGTACTTC.

This CDR3 is CASSLHWTSRSNQPQHF. The CDR3 coding sequence is TGTGCCAGCAGCTTGCACTGGACCTCCCGTAGCAATCAGCCCCAGCATTTT. The chain employs TRBV7-8 and TRBJ1-5; D unresolved. The V gene lost 3 bases and the J gene lost 0 bases, with 15 bases spanning the gap. This CDR3 has 17 amino acids. Looked up from germline, CDR1 is SGHVS and CDR2 is FQNEAQ.

This chain uses TRBV9 with TRBJ2-1; no clear D gene. The CDR3 totals 13 residues. The V end was cut by 0 bases, the J end by 5 bases, with 6 bases between. CDR1 and CDR2 from the germline V gene are SGDLS and YYNGEE. The CDR3 nucleotides read TGTGCCAGCAGCGTAGACCCAGACAATGAGCAGTTCTTC. Protein product: CASSVDPDNEQFF.

This clone was seen more than once but under ten times. The chain is built from TRBV27 and TRBJ2-7; D remains ambiguous. With 3 bases removed from V and 1 base from J, the gap between germline ends came to 25 bases. CDR3 length: 19 amino acids. Germline values: CDR1 MNHEY, CDR2 SMNVEV (reference sequence). The CDR3 spells CASSFYRADRARRSYEQYF. The CDR3 coding sequence is TGTGCCAGCAGTTTTTATAGGGCCGATCGGGCAAGACGATCCTACGAGCAGTACTTC.

This clone showed up just once. This rearrangement joins TRBV5-1 to TRBJ2-7; 12 bases agree with TRBD1. This CDR3 has 19 amino acids. Germline V gene sequence: CDR1 SGHRS, CDR2 YFSETQ. The J segment lost 1 base and the V segment lost 4 bases, leaving 15 bases of the junction unmatched. The CDR3 sequence is CASSRGQGANNFRSYEQYF. Here the CDR3 DNA reads TGCGCCAGCAGCCGGGGACAGGGGGCAAACAACTTCAGGTCCTACGAGCAGTACTTC. The variable domain in full, with the rest retrieved from reference TRBV5-1 and TRBJ2-7, is KAGVTQTPRYLIKTRGQQVTLSCSPISGHRSVSWYQQTPGQGLQFLFEYFSETQRNKGNFPGRFSGRQFSNSRSEMNVSTLELGDSALYLCASSRGQGANNFRSYEQYFGPGTRLTVT.

The CDR3 region has the DNA TGCAGCGGGGGCAACACTGAAGCTTTCTTT. It codes for CSGGNTEAFF. V usage is TRBV29-1 and J usage is TRBJ1-1; D possibly corresponds to TRBD1 (5 bases). The CDR3 runs 10 residues. Germline-derived CDR1 and CDR2 are SQVTM and ANQGSEA. Trimming removed 7 bases from V and 2 bases from J, with 5 bases in between.

The rearrangement links TRBV19 to TRBJ1-5, with D possibly matching TRBD1 (5 bases). Trimming stripped 4 bases from V and 5 bases from J, with 9 bases between. Looked up from germline, CDR1 is LNHDA and CDR2 is SQIVND (reference sequence). The CDR3 covers 13 residues. Written as DNA, the CDR3 is TGTGCCAGTAGTAGCAGGGCGGATCAGCCCCAGCATTTT. Translated: CASSSRADQPQHF.

V and J are TRBV7-2 and TRBJ1-6, with D possibly matching TRBD1 (5 bases). Trimming removed 3 bases from V and 7 bases from J, with 16 bases in between. The CDR3 covers 16 residues. The germline CDR1 and CDR2 sequences are SGHTA and FQGNSA. CDR3 nucleotides: TGTGCCAGCAGCTTCCCCTCGGGACCGGTAAATTCACCCCTCCACTTT. Translation: CASSFPSGPVNSPLHF.

With regard to this clone: The same CDR3 is also encoded by other DNA sequences in this sample. The rearrangement uses TRBV5-1 and TRBJ2-5; D is perhaps TRBD1 (6 bases). This CDR3 contains 14 residues. CDR1 is SGHRS and CDR2 is YFSETQ in the germline V gene. Trimming pared 0 bases from V and 5 bases from J, leaving 11 bases between. CDR3 in amino acids: CASSLEGVRETQYF. Here the CDR3 DNA reads TGCGCCAGCAGCTTGGAGGGGGTCCGGGAGACCCAGTACTTC.

The chain joins TRBV9 to TRBJ2-2; weak D call: TRBD2 (6 bases). Deletions cut 2 bases from V and 6 bases from J, with 11 bases between. There are 14 residues in the CDR3. Germline assignment: CDR1 SGDLS and CDR2 YYNGEE. The CDR3 DNA reads TGTGCCAGCAGCGTGTGGGGGGTTGCCGGGGAGCTGTTTTTT. Translation gives CASSVWGVAGELFF.

The CDR3 here is CSARGTGVYNEQFF. In nucleotides, the CDR3 is TGCAGCGCCCGTGGGACAGGGGTCTACAATGAGCAGTTCTTC. V and J are TRBV29-1 and TRBJ2-1; 10 bases are shared with TRBD1. The junction had 6 bases not matched to a gene; V was cut back by 7 bases and J by 3 bases. This CDR3 is 14 amino acids long. Germline CDR1 SQVTM, CDR2 ANQGSEA.

This clone is a singleton in its sample. The chain couples TRBV19 to TRBJ2-4, with D possibly TRBD1 on 5 matching bases. The CDR3 spans 16 residues. Trimming pared 0 bases from V and 3 bases from J, leaving 12 bases between. Germline CDR1 reads LNHDA; CDR2 reads SQIVND (reference sequence). The CDR3 DNA sequence: TGTGCCAGTAGTATAGAACCTCTAGGGGTCAAAAACATTCAGTACTTC. Translation: CASSIEPLGVKNIQYF.

The V gene is TRBV10-1, the J gene TRBJ2-1; 7 bases map to TRBD2. Germline trimming cut 3 bases from V and 6 bases from J; bases unmatched to any gene: 14. The CDR3 runs to 17 residues. CDR1 is WNHNN, CDR2 SYGVQD, per germline (reference sequence). CDR3 loop: CASSDGGRGRAGNEQFF. In nucleotides, the CDR3 is TGCGCCAGCAGTGATGGGGGTCGCGGGAGAGCGGGCAATGAGCAGTTCTTC.

The V call is TRBV5-1, the J call TRBJ1-1; 7 nucleotides line up with TRBD1. With V trimmed by 4 bases and J by 6 bases, 12 bases remained unmatched. The germline V gene has CDR1 SGHRS and CDR2 YFSETQ. The CDR3 length is 15 residues. The CDR3 bases are TGCGCCAGCAGCGACACCGGGACAGCCCCCTCTGAAGCTTTCTTT. This translates into CASSDTGTAPSEAFF.

This clone was detected once. V usage is TRBV30 and J usage is TRBJ2-1; 10 bases fit TRBD2. From germline, CDR1 is GTSNPN and CDR2 SVGIG (reference sequence). The V segment lost 0 bases and the J segment 0 bases; nucleotides outside the gene matches: 2. The CDR3 sequence is 16 residues long. The CDR3 protein is CAWSVAGGFSYNEQFF. CDR3 in DNA: TGTGCCTGGAGTGTAGCGGGAGGGTTCTCCTACAATGAGCAGTTCTTC.

V is TRBV7-9 and J is TRBJ2-5; no firm D call. CDR3 length: 14 amino acids. V gave up 3 bases and J gave up 0 bases, with 8 bases separating them. CDR1 is SEHNR and CDR2 is FQNEAQ in the germline V gene (reference sequence). The CDR3 region is CASSFGRDQETQYF. CDR3 in DNA: TGTGCCAGCAGCTTCGGTAGGGACCAAGAGACCCAGTACTTC.

V gene TRBV28 combines with J gene TRBJ2-2; 12 bases align to TRBD2. The CDR3 totals 16 residues. CDR1 is MDHEN and CDR2 is SYDVKM in the germline V gene. V was pared by 5 bases and J by 5 bases, with 6 bases of the junction left unmatched. The DNA of the CDR3 is TGTGCCAGCAGTACCCTAGCGGGAGGGCCTACCGGGGAGCTGTTTTTT. Translating gives CASSTLAGGPTGELFF.

This clone was observed a handful of times. This sample also contains other DNA sequences that code for the same CDR3. The genes are TRBV5-6 and TRBJ2-5, with D tentatively TRBD2 (5 bases). Germline values: CDR1 SGHDT, CDR2 YYEEEE. The CDR3 runs 13 residues. The V and J ends lost 2 bases and 4 bases respectively, with 9 bases between them. Written as DNA, the CDR3 is TGTGCCAGCAGCTTCGGTGGGAGAGAGACCCAGTACTTC. Residues: CASSFGGRETQYF.

By sample share, this clone is medium-sized (0.01 to 0.1%). The J gene is TRBJ1-1, the V gene TRBV6-5; D might be TRBD1 (5 bases). Deletions cut 7 bases from V and 7 bases from J, with 16 bases between. CDR1 is MNHEY, CDR2 SVGAGI, per germline. The CDR3 has 13 residues. The CDR3 DNA is TGTGCCAGCACCGACGCAGGGACTGGTGAAGCTTTCTTT. It specifies CASTDAGTGEAFF.

The genes are TRBV15 and TRBJ2-7; maybe TRBD2 (5 bases). V dropped 1 base and J dropped 0 bases, with 10 bases sitting between them. CDR1 is LNHNV and CDR2 is YYDKDF in the germline V gene (reference sequence). The CDR3 sequence is 15 residues long. The CDR3: CATSRGSESSYEQYF. The DNA of the CDR3 is TGTGCCACCAGCAGAGGTAGCGAGAGCTCCTACGAGCAGTACTTC.

V and J are TRBV5-8 and TRBJ2-2; 12 bases line up with TRBD1. CDR3 size: 16 residues. The germline V gene has CDR1 SGHTS and CDR2 YDEGEE. The V gene end was trimmed by 2 bases and the J gene end by 13 bases; junction bases not matched to a gene: 12. CDR3: CASSFRAGQGAIGLFF. The CDR3 region has the DNA TGTGCCAGCAGCTTCCGCGCGGGACAGGGGGCCATTGGGCTGTTTTTT.

J is TRBJ1-2 and V is TRBV7-2, with D tentatively TRBD1 (6 bases). The CDR3 has 16 amino acids. The V gene's germline CDR1 is SGHTA and CDR2 FQGNSA. The ends were cut back, 5 bases at V and 2 bases at J, with 18 bases in the middle. CDR3 sequence reads: CASSQAVGGENYGYTF. The CDR3 region has the DNA TGTGCCAGCAGCCAAGCCGTGGGGGGCGAGAACTATGGCTACACCTTC.

The chain carries TRBV4-1 and TRBJ2-1, with TRBD2 identical over 8 bases. In germline, CDR1 is MGHRA, CDR2 YSYEKL. The CDR3 has 21 residues. The ends lost 0 bases at V and 7 bases at J; junction bases unmatched: 23. CDR3 DNA: TGCGCCAGCAGCCAAGAAGGGGCAGCCCTAGCGGGCGAGGCCCTTGGGAATGAGCAGTTCTTC. Translated: CASSQEGAALAGEALGNEQFF.

This chain uses TRBV9 with TRBJ2-6; no definite D call. In germline, CDR1 is SGDLS, CDR2 YYNGEE. The CDR3 sequence is 17 residues long. V lost 0 bases and J 2 bases, leaving 12 bases between the germline ends. CDR3 bases: TGTGCCAGCAGCGTAGCCCTATTATTTCCTGGGGCCAACGTCCTGACTTTC. Its protein is CASSVALLFPGANVLTF.

The chain employs TRBV15 and TRBJ1-2; D remains unclear. CDR3 length: 13 residues. Germline CDR1 and CDR2: LNHNV and YYDKDF (reference sequence). Trimming removed 4 bases at V and 6 bases at J, with 12 bases between. The CDR3 nucleotides are TGTGCCACCAGCACCGTAAACCTTAATGGCTACACCTTC. Its protein product is CATSTVNLNGYTF.

The chain carries TRBV5-6 and TRBJ2-5; D call uncertain. This CDR3 comprises 12 residues. The V and J ends lost 0 bases and 4 bases respectively, with 4 bases between them. Germline CDR1 and CDR2: SGHDT and YYEEEE. CDR3 loop: CASSLDLETQYF. In DNA form, the CDR3 reads TGTGCCAGCAGCTTGGACCTAGAGACCCAGTACTTC.

The chain couples TRBV2 to TRBJ1-1; D uncertain. Trimming pared 4 bases from V and 0 bases from J, leaving 6 bases between. This CDR3 spans 13 amino acids. CDR1 and CDR2 from the germline V gene are SNHLY and FYNNEI. CDR3: CASSATVNTEAFF. CDR3 bases: TGTGCCAGCAGTGCCACGGTGAACACTGAAGCTTTCTTT. The variable domain in full, completed from reference TRBV2 and TRBJ1-1, reads EPEVTQTPSHQVTQMGQEVILRCVPISNHLYFYWYRQILGQKVEFLVSFYNNEISEKSEIFDDQFSVERPDGSNFTLKIRSTKLEDSAMYFCASSATVNTEAFFGQGTRLTVV.

This clone was recorded once. The genes are TRBV2 and TRBJ2-5; D perhaps matches TRBD1 (6 bases). This CDR3 comprises 15 residues. The ends were cut back, 1 base at V and 4 bases at J, with 13 bases in the middle. CDR1 and CDR2 from the germline V gene are SNHLY and FYNNEI. The CDR3 loop is CASSEGGHVIETQYF. The DNA of the CDR3 is TGTGCCAGCAGTGAAGGGGGACATGTAATAGAGACCCAGTACTTC. Using reference TRBV2 and TRBJ2-5 for the parts outside the CDR3, the full variable domain is EPEVTQTPSHQVTQMGQEVILRCVPISNHLYFYWYRQILGQKVEFLVSFYNNEISEKSEIFDDQFSVERPDGSNFTLKIRSTKLEDSAMYFCASSEGGHVIETQYFGPGTRLLVL.